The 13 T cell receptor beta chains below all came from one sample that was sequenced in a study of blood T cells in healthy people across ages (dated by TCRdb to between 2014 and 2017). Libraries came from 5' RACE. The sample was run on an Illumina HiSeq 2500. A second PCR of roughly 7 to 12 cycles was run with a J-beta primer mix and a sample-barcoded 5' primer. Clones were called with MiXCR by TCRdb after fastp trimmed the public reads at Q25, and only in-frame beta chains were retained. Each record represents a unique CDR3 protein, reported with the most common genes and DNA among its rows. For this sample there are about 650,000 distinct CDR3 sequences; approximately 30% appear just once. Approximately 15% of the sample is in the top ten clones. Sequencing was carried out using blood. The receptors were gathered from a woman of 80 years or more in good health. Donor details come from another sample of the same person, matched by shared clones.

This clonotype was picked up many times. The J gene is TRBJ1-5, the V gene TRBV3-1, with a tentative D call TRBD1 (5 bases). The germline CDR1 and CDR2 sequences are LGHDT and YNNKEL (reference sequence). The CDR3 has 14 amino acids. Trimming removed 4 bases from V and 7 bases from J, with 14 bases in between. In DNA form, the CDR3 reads TGTGCCAGCAGCCCGCAGGGTCCTCGACAGCCCCAGCATTTT. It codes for CASSPQGPRQPQHF. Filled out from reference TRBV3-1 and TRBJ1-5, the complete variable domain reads DTAVSQTPKYLVTQMGNDKSIKCEQNLGHDTMYWYKQDSKKFLKIMFSYNNKELIINETVPNRFSPKSPDKAHLNLHINSLELGDSAVYFCASSPQGPRQPQHFGDGTRLSIL.

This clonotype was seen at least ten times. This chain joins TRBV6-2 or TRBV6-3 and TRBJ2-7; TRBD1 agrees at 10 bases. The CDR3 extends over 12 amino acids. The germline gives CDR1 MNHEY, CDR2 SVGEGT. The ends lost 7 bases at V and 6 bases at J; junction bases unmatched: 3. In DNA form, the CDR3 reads TGTGCCAGCACCTGGACAGGGGGCGAGCAGTACTTC. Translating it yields CASTWTGGEQYF.

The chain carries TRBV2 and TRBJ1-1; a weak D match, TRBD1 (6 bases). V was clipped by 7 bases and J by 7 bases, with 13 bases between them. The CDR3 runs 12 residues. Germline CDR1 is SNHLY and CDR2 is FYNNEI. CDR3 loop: CASNWNRDEAFF. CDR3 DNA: TGTGCCAGCAATTGGAACAGGGATGAAGCTTTCTTT.

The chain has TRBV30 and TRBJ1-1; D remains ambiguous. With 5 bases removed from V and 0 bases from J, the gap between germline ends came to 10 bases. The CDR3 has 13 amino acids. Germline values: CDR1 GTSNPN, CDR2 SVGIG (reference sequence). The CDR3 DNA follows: TGTGCCTGGGGCCCAGCGATGAACACTGAAGCTTTCTTT. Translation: CAWGPAMNTEAFF. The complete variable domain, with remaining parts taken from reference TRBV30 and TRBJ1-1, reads SQTIHQWPATLVQPVGSPLSLECTVEGTSNPNLYWYRQAAGRGLQLLFYSVGIGQISSEVPQNLSASRPQDRQFILSSKKLLLSDSGFYLCAWGPAMNTEAFFGQGTRLTVV.

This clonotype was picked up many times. The CDR3 DNA reads as TGCGCCAGCAGTCGGGGGGACCTTGCGGGGGCCAACGTCCTGACTTTC. It is translated as CASSRGDLAGANVLTF. This sequence joins TRBV5-1 and TRBJ2-6; 7 nucleotides line up with TRBD2. In germline, CDR1 is SGHRS, CDR2 YFSETQ. V trimming: 5 bases; J trimming: 4 bases; junction bases outside the gene matches: 9. The CDR3 extends over 16 amino acids.

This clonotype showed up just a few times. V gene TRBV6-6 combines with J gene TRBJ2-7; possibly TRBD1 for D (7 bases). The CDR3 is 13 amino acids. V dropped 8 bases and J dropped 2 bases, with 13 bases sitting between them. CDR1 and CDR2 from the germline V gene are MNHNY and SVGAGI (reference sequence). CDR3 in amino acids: CASLRRGAYEQYF. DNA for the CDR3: TGTGCCAGCCTCCGCAGGGGGGCCTACGAGCAGTACTTC.

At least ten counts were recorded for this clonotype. The DNA for the CDR3 is TGTGCCAGCTCACCATCGGCAGGGGGGCTCTACAATGAGCAGTTCTTC. The encoded protein is CASSPSAGGLYNEQFF. The chain joins TRBV18 to TRBJ2-1, with a possible D match to TRBD1 (7 bases). V lost 2 bases and J 3 bases, leaving 14 bases between the germline ends. CDR1 and CDR2 (germline): KGHSH, LQKENI. The CDR3 has 16 residues.

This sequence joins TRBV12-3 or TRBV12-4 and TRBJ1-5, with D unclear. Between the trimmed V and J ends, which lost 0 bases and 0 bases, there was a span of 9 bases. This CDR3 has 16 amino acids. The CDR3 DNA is TGTGCCAGCAGTTTAGCCGGAATAAATAGCAATCAGCCCCAGCATTTT. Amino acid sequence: CASSLAGINSNQPQHF.

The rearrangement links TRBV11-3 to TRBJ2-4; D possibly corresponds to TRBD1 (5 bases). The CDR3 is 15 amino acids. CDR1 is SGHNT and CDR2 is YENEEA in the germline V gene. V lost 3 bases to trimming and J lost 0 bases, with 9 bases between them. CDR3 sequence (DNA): TGTGCCAGCAGCTTGTCAGGGCAAGCCAAAAACATTCAGTACTTC. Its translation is CASSLSGQAKNIQYF.

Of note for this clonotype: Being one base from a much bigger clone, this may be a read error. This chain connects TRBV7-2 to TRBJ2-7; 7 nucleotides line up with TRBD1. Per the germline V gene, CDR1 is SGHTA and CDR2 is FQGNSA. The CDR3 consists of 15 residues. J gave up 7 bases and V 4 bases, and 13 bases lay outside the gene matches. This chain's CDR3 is CASSSTGRRGNEQYF. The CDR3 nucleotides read TGTGCCAGCAGCTCGACAGGGCGGAGAGGCAATGAGCAGTACTTC.

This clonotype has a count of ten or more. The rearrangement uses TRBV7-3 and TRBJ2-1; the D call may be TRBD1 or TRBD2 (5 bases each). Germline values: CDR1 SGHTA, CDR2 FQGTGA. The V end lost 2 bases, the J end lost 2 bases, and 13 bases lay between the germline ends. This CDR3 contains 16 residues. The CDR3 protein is CASSLQTGTPYNEQFF. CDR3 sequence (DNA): TGTGCCAGCAGCTTACAAACCGGGACCCCCTACAATGAGCAGTTCTTC. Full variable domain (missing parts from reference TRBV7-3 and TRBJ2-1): GAGVSQTPSNKVTEKGKYVELRCDPISGHTALYWYRQSLGQGPEFLIYFQGTGAADDSGLPNDRFFAVRPEGSVSTLKIQRTERGDSAVYLCASSLQTGTPYNEQFFGPGTRLTVL.

The CDR3 nucleotides read TGTGCCAGCAGCGTCGGGTGGGGGAAGGCCAAAAACATTCAGTACTTC. Amino acids: CASSVGWGKAKNIQYF. The V gene is TRBV6-5, the J gene TRBJ2-4; either TRBD1 or TRBD2 may fit D (5 bases each). The CDR3 covers 16 residues. The germline gives CDR1 MNHEY, CDR2 SVGAGI. The V gene lost 6 bases and the J gene lost 1 base, with 16 bases spanning the gap.

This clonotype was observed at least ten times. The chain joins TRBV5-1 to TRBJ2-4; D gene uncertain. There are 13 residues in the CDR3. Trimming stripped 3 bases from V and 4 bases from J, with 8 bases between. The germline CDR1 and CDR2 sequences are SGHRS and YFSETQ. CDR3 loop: CASSWPQKNIQYF. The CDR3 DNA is TGCGCCAGCAGCTGGCCACAAAAAAACATTCAGTACTTC.